This TCR beta chain was found in a study of shared clonotypes between healthy human individuals. Looking at the study overall: Serving as donors were a couple of women and three men, whose ages spanned 18 to 49. The study used three CD4 naive, three CD4 memory, two CD8 naive and one CD8 memory plate per donor.

The length of the CDR3 is 15 residues. Germline CDR1 is SQVTM and CDR2 is ANQGSEA. Study outcomes and limitations: Depth of sequencing was expected to influence donor clonotype sharing.

Each replicate PCR on the sorted subsets used about 0.2 ug DNA (about 30,000 T cell genomes). Measured with immunoSEQ multiplex PCR; TCRdb has only the in-frame clones, and not every one. Here the sample spans about 2 million clones, 85% to 95% being singletons. Only one count was recorded for this clone. Its antigen is unidentified. Source material: naive CD4+ T cells sorted from blood. Subset described: CD45RA+ positively selected. The rearrangement links TRBV29-1 to TRBJ2-5; 13 positions agree with TRBD2. The J call may be mistaken, given a closer DNA end match to TRBJ2-7. The sequence was obtained from a man aged 18 to 35 in good health. In DNA, the CDR3 is TGCAGCGTTGCCCCCTACGGACTAGCGGGAGTCGAGCAGTACTTC. This encodes CSVAPYGLAGVEQYF.